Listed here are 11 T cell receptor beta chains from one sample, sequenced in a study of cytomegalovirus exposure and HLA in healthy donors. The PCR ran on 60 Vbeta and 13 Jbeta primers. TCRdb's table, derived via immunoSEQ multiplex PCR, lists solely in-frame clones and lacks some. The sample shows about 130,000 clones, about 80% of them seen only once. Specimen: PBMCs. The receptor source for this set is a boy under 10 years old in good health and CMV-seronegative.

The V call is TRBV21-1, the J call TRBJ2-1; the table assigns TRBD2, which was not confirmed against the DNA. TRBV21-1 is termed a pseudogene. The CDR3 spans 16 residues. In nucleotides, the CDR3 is TGTGCCAGCAGAAGGACTAGCGGGGGGGCTGGTGATGAGCAGTTCTTC. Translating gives CASRRTSGGAGDEQFF.

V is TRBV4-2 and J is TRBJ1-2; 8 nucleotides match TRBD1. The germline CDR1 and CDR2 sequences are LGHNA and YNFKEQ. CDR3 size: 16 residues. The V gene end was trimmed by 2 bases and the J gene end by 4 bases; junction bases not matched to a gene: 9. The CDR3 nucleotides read TGTGCCAGCAGCCAATTTTCCAGGGGGCTTGGCTATGGCTACACCTTC. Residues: CASSQFSRGLGYGYTF.

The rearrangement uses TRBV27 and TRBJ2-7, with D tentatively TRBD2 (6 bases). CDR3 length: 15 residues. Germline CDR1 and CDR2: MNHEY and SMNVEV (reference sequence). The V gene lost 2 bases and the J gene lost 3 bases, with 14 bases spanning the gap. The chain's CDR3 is CASSLNGEGGYEQYV. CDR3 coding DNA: TGTGCCAGCAGTTTAAACGGCGAGGGAGGCTACGAGCAGTACGTC.

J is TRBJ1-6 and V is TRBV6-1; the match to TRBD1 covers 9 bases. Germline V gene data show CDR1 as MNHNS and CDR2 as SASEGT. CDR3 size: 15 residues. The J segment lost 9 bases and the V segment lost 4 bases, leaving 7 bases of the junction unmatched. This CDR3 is CASSAETGGGSPLHF. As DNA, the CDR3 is TGTGCCAGCAGTGCCGAGACAGGGGGGGGTTCACCCCTCCACTTT.

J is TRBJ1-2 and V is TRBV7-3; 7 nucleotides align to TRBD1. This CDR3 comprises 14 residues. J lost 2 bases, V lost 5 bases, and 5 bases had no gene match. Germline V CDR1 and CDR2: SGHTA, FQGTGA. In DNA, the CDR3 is TGTGCCAGCAGCCCAACGGGACAGAACTATGGCTACACCTTC. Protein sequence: CASSPTGQNYGYTF. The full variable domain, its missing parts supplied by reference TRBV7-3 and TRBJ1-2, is GAGVSQTPSNKVTEKGKYVELRCDPISGHTALYWYRQSLGQGPEFLIYFQGTGAADDSGLPNDRFFAVRPEGSVSTLKIQRTERGDSAVYLCASSPTGQNYGYTFGSGTRLTVV.

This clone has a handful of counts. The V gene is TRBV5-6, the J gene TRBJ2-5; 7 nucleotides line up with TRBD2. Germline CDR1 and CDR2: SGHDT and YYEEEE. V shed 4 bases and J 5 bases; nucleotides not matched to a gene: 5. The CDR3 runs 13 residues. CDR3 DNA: TGTGCCAGCAGCATGACTAGCAGGGAGACCCAGTACTTC. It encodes CASSMTSRETQYF.

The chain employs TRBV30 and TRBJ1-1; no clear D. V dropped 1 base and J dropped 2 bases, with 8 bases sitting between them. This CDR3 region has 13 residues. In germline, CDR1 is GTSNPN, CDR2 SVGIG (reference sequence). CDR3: CAWSGTFNTEAFF. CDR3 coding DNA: TGTGCCTGGAGTGGGACTTTTAACACTGAAGCTTTCTTT.

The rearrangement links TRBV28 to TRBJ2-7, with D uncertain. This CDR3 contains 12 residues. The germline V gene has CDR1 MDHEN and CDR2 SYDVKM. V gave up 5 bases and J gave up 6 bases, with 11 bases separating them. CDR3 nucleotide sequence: TGTGCCAGCAGTAAAAGTCGAAGCGAGCAGTACGTC. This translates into CASSKSRSEQYV.

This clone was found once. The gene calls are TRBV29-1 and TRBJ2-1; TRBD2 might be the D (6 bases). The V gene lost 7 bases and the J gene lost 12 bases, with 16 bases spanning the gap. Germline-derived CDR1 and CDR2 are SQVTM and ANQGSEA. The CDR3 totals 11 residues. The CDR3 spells CSADPRGLQFF. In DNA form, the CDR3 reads TGCAGCGCCGACCCTAGGGGACTGCAGTTCTTC.

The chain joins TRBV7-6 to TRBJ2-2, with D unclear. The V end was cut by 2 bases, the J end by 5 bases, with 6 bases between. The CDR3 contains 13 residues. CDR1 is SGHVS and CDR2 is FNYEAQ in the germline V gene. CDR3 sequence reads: CASSLLRTGELFF. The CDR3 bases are TGTGCCAGCAGCTTACTCCGGACCGGGGAGCTGTTTTTT.

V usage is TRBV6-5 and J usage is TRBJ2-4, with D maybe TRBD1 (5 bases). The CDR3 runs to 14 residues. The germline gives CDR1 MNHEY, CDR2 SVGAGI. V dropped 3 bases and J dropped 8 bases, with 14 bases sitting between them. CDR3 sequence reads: CASSYFEGAYIQYF. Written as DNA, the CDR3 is TGTGCCAGCAGTTATTTCGAAGGGGCCTACATTCAGTACTTC.